Shown below are 27 T cell receptor beta chains from a single sample sequenced in a study of post-analysis software for immune sequencing data. Their recognized antigens are unknown. The TCR beta cDNA libraries carried unique molecular identifiers. TCRdb reprocessed the PCR reads with MiXCR, giving one entry per CDR3 protein. The sample carries 350,000 to 500,000 distinct CDR3 sequences, less than 40% recorded once. Study findings and constraints: Comparison of patients with controls showed five TRBV segments more frequent in patients, TRBV5-6, TRBV5-1 and TRBV20-1 among them.

The sample consisted of blood. These TCRs come from a girl aged 2-10 years with multiple sclerosis.

This clonotype was observed a handful of times. V and J are TRBV20-1 and TRBJ1-4, with D possibly matching TRBD1 (5 bases). This CDR3 comprises 13 residues. V was clipped by 6 bases and J by 5 bases, with 13 bases between them. From germline, CDR1 is DFQATT and CDR2 SNEGSKA (reference sequence). The CDR3 coding sequence is TGCAGTGCAGCGGGACGGGGGAATGAAAAACTGTTTTTT. It codes for CSAAGRGNEKLFF.

There are a few counts of this clonotype. V and J are TRBV11-2 and TRBJ1-2, with D perhaps matching TRBD1 (5 bases). Germline assignment: CDR1 SGHAT and CDR2 FQNNGV. V was shortened by 3 bases and J by 4 bases, with 9 bases between the two germline ends. This CDR3 is built from 13 residues. The CDR3 spells CASSLGERYGYTF. The CDR3, as DNA: TGTGCCAGCAGCTTGGGGGAGCGCTATGGCTACACCTTC.

This chain uses TRBV6-6 with TRBJ2-1; 7 positions agree with TRBD2. Trimming at V came to 7 bases and at J to 4 bases, leaving 10 bases not matched to a gene. Looked up from germline, CDR1 is MNHNY and CDR2 is SVGAGI (reference sequence). The CDR3 is made up of 15 amino acids. The CDR3 loop is CASKLAGEIYNEQFF. The DNA of the CDR3 is TGTGCCAGCAAGTTGGCGGGAGAAATATACAATGAGCAGTTCTTC.

V and J are TRBV3-1 and TRBJ1-2; TRBD1 aligns across 10 bases. The CDR3 has 16 residues. Germline-derived CDR1 and CDR2 are LGHDT and YNNKEL (reference sequence). V lost 5 bases and J lost 2; bases outside the gene matches: 8. In DNA, the CDR3 is TGTGCCAGCAGCGTTGGGACAGGGGAAACAAACTATGGCTACACCTTC. This gives the protein CASSVGTGETNYGYTF.

The chain links TRBV20-1 to TRBJ2-3, with TRBD2 matching 11 bases. V was clipped by 0 bases and J by 10 bases; unmatched bases: 12. Germline assignment: CDR1 DFQATT and CDR2 SNEGSKA (reference sequence). This CDR3 is 16 amino acids long. In DNA, the CDR3 is TGCAGTGCTAGAGATCGAATAGCGGGAGGGCCAATCGCGCAGTATTTT. Encoded protein: CSARDRIAGGPIAQYF.

A word on this clonotype: Likely a read error: the CDR3 ends without its conserved phenylalanine or tryptophan. The rearrangement uses TRBV5-1 and TRBJ2-5, with 7 bases lining up with TRBD1. The J call could be wrong; TRBJ2-7 is a better fit for the DNA end. CDR3 length equals 14 residues. Germline V gene data show CDR1 as SGHRS and CDR2 as YFSETQ. The CDR3: CASSSLQGSYEQYL. The CDR3 DNA reads as TGCGCCAGCAGCTCCCTACAGGGGTCCTACGAGCAGTACCTC.

This clonotype was detected only a few times. The chain uses TRBV9 and TRBJ1-2; 9 nucleotides line up with TRBD1. V shed 2 bases and J 8 bases; nucleotides not matched to a gene: 13. Looked up from germline, CDR1 is SGDLS and CDR2 is YYNGEE. The CDR3 has 16 amino acids. CDR3 DNA sequence: TGTGCCAGCAGCGTCGACCTGGGACAGGGAGATGCCGGCTACACCTTC. It is translated as CASSVDLGQGDAGYTF.

The gene calls are TRBV6-5 and TRBJ1-5; D might be TRBD1 (5 bases). The V and J ends lost 5 bases and 0 bases respectively, with 8 bases between them. The CDR3 runs 14 residues. Germline V gene sequence: CDR1 MNHEY, CDR2 SVGAGI. In DNA, the CDR3 is TGTGCCAGCAGTACAGGAATTAGCAATCAGCCCCAGCATTTT. This translates into CASSTGISNQPQHF.

There are a few counts of this clonotype. This chain uses TRBV29-1 with TRBJ2-5; no reliable D call. Germline V gene data show CDR1 as SQVTM and CDR2 as ANQGSEA. V was clipped by 3 bases and J by 2 bases, with 13 bases between them. The CDR3 loop spans 14 amino acids. CDR3 sequence: CSVDDGTTQETQYF. Here the CDR3 DNA reads TGCAGCGTTGATGACGGTACGACTCAAGAGACCCAGTACTTC. Full variable domain (rest looked up from reference TRBV29-1 and TRBJ2-5): SAVISQKPSRDICQRGTSLTIQCQVDSQVTMMFWYRQQPGQSLTLIATANQGSEATYESGFVIDKFPISRPNLTFSTLTVSNMSPEDSSIYLCSVDDGTTQETQYFGPGTRLLVL.

This clonotype has only a few counts. The V call is TRBV7-2, the J call TRBJ2-5; TRBD2 might be the D (6 bases). The end of the DNA aligns better with TRBJ2-7, so the J call may be wrong. CDR1 is SGHTA and CDR2 is FQGNSA in the germline V gene. The CDR3 is 17 residues long. The CDR3 sequence is CASSLAVLALPQYEQYF. In DNA, the CDR3 is TGTGCCAGCAGCTTAGCGGTACTAGCCCTACCCCAATACGAGCAGTACTTC.

This clonotype was seen a few times. The chain couples TRBV6-1 to TRBJ2-1; the D gene could be TRBD1 or TRBD2 (5 bases each). CDR1 and CDR2 (germline): MNHNS, SASEGT. This CDR3 comprises 16 residues. Trimming left V 4 bases short and J 4 bases short, with 17 bases between. CDR3 loop: CASSGGWGVRYNEQFF. The CDR3 DNA reads TGTGCCAGCAGTGGGGGGTGGGGTGTCAGGTACAATGAGCAGTTCTTC.

The rearrangement joins TRBV9 to TRBJ2-5; tentative D call: TRBD2 (6 bases). The CDR3 has 16 amino acids. Between the trimmed V and J ends, which lost 4 bases and 2 bases, there was a span of 18 bases. Looked up from germline, CDR1 is SGDLS and CDR2 is YYNGEE. CDR3 region: CASSSPLSGMQETQYF. The CDR3 coding sequence is TGTGCCAGCAGCTCGCCCCTTAGCGGTATGCAAGAGACCCAGTACTTC.

The chain has TRBV29-1 and TRBJ1-2; D not resolved. This CDR3 region has 13 residues. Trimming left V 4 bases short and J 0 bases short, with 9 bases between. Germline CDR1 is SQVTM and CDR2 is ANQGSEA. DNA for the CDR3: TGCAGCGTTGGGCCAGTTCCTAACTATGGCTACACCTTC. Its protein is CSVGPVPNYGYTF.

This clonotype was seen more than once but under ten times. This chain uses TRBV20-1 with TRBJ2-3; D uncertain. CDR3 length: 12 residues. Germline V CDR1 and CDR2: DFQATT, SNEGSKA (reference sequence). Deletions cut 4 bases from V and 1 base from J, with 6 bases between. The CDR3 coding sequence is TGCAGTGCTACCCTAGGCACAGATACGCAGTATTTT. Translating it yields CSATLGTDTQYF.

V and J are TRBV9 and TRBJ2-3, with a tentative D call TRBD2 (6 bases). V was trimmed by 4 bases and J by 3 bases, leaving 15 bases between them. The CDR3 spans 15 residues. Germline lookup yields CDR1 SGDLS and CDR2 YYNGEE. The CDR3 nucleotides read TGTGCCAGCAGCTCCGGCGGGACCCGGACAGATACGCAGTATTTT. This encodes CASSSGGTRTDTQYF.

This clonotype showed up just a few times. This sequence joins TRBV5-1 and TRBJ1-1; D is ambiguous. V gave up 2 bases and J gave up 3 bases, with 20 bases separating them. Germline V gives CDR1 SGHRS, CDR2 YFSETQ. The CDR3 runs to 17 residues. CDR3 in amino acids: CASSFSQAAKLDTEAFF. CDR3 sequence (DNA): TGCGCCAGCAGCTTTAGCCAGGCGGCAAAGTTGGACACTGAAGCTTTCTTT.

There are a few counts of this clonotype. The J gene is TRBJ2-1, the V gene TRBV27; TRBD2 matches 12 bases. The germline CDR1 and CDR2 sequences are MNHEY and SMNVEV (reference sequence). The CDR3 consists of 18 residues. V trimming: 4 bases; J trimming: 0 bases; junction bases outside the gene matches: 7. The CDR3 sequence is CASSSLAGGPSSYNEQFF. The CDR3, as DNA: TGTGCCAGCAGTTCACTAGCGGGGGGCCCCAGCTCCTACAATGAGCAGTTCTTC.

This clonotype occurred a few times. The V gene is TRBV6-1, the J gene TRBJ2-1; TRBD1 is a possible D gene (5 bases). Deletions cut 6 bases from V and 6 bases from J, with 9 bases between. The CDR3 spans 12 residues. Germline CDR1 is MNHNS and CDR2 is SASEGT. The CDR3 DNA follows: TGTGCCAGCAGGGGGCCAGGCAATGAGCAGTTCTTC. Translation gives CASRGPGNEQFF.

The chain recombines TRBV28 with TRBJ2-5; 7 bases map to TRBD1. This CDR3 region has 16 residues. Trimming cost V 5 bases and J 1 base; bases outside gene matches: 10. Germline lookup yields CDR1 MDHEN and CDR2 SYDVKM. Here the CDR3 reads CASSPPGQLFQETQYF. The DNA of the CDR3 is TGTGCCAGCAGTCCTCCGGGACAGCTATTCCAAGAGACCCAGTACTTC.

V and J are TRBV6-2 or TRBV6-3 and TRBJ2-6, with D possibly TRBD2 on 6 matching bases. Germline V gene data show CDR1 as MNHEY and CDR2 as SVGEGT. The ends were cut back, 6 bases at V and 1 base at J, with 10 bases in the middle. This CDR3 is built from 15 residues. The CDR3 region has the DNA TGTGCCAGCAGCGACGGGGGATCTGGGGCCAACGTCCTGACTTTC. This encodes CASSDGGSGANVLTF.

The chain has TRBV20-1 and TRBJ2-1; D unresolved. Germline CDR1 and CDR2: DFQATT and SNEGSKA (reference sequence). V was clipped by 2 bases and J by 6 bases, with 11 bases between them. CDR3 length: 13 residues. CDR3 DNA: TGCAGTGCTAGAACGCCTACTTTCAATGAGCAGTTCTTC. Translated: CSARTPTFNEQFF.

The chain combines TRBV7-6 with TRBJ2-1; 7 bases map to TRBD2. Germline V gene lookup returns CDR1 SGHVS and CDR2 FNYEAQ. J was trimmed by 0 bases and V by 5 bases; bases with no gene match: 7. CDR3 size: 16 residues. CDR3 bases: TGTGCCAGCAGCCCACGAAGCGGGGTCTCCTACAATGAGCAGTTCTTC. This gives the protein CASSPRSGVSYNEQFF.

This chain connects TRBV7-3 to TRBJ1-1, with D possibly TRBD1 on 6 matching bases. The CDR3 length is 14 residues. Germline assignment: CDR1 SGHTA and CDR2 FQGTGA. V dropped 5 bases and J dropped 3 bases, with 13 bases sitting between them. CDR3 residues: CASSATGRDTEAFF. The CDR3, as DNA: TGTGCCAGCAGCGCCACAGGGAGGGACACTGAAGCTTTCTTT.

The chain is built from TRBV7-3 and TRBJ2-6; D unresolved. The CDR3 contains 19 residues. The V gene's germline CDR1 is SGHTA and CDR2 FQGTGA. Trimming removed 1 base at V and 0 bases at J, with 16 bases between. Here the CDR3 DNA reads TGTGCCAGCAGCTTAATAGGCTACAAGGAAAGCTCTGGGGCCAACGTCCTGACTTTC. Residues: CASSLIGYKESSGANVLTF.

This clonotype appeared a few times. The chain recombines TRBV20-1 with TRBJ2-4; D gene unclear. With the DNA end fitting TRBJ2-7 better, the J assignment may be wrong. This CDR3 has 10 residues. Germline loops: CDR1 DFQATT, CDR2 SNEGSKA (reference sequence). The CDR3 bases are TGCAGGATCGGACCCTACGAGCAGTACTTC. Protein product: CRIGPYEQYF.

This chain connects TRBV29-1 to TRBJ1-5; 7 bases are a match to TRBD1. Looked up from germline, CDR1 is SQVTM and CDR2 is ANQGSEA. The ends lost 7 bases at V and 5 bases at J; junction bases unmatched: 8. The CDR3 totals 13 residues. The CDR3 sequence is CSAGGQLDQPQHF. The CDR3 DNA is TGCAGCGCGGGGGGACAGTTGGATCAGCCCCAGCATTTT.

This clonotype was recorded a few times. The V gene is TRBV20-1, the J gene TRBJ2-4, with 7 bases matching TRBD2. The J call may not be correct, given that the DNA end is closer to TRBJ2-7. The length of the CDR3 is 12 residues. Germline lookup yields CDR1 DFQATT and CDR2 SNEGSKA (reference sequence). The CDR3 reads CSGLGGYLEQYF. CDR3 sequence (DNA): TGCAGTGGACTGGGGGGGTATCTCGAGCAGTACTTC.